This TCR beta chain is drawn from a study of T cells expressing NK-cell markers. Germline CDR1 reads SGHRS; CDR2 reads YFSETQ. The CDR3 extends over 16 amino acids. Each CDR3 protein gets one entry in TCRdb, which reprocessed the 5' RACE reads and gives no DNA. This sample lists more than 400,000 distinct CDR3 sequences; its ten largest clones have under 7.5%. The origin of this receptor is a woman between 18 and 69 years old in good health. The source material was blood T cells: a sorted CD56 or NKG2C T cell subset, CD4+ or CD8+ T cells, or bulk PBMC T cells (not recorded which). The chain employs TRBV5-1 and TRBJ2-3; the D call of TRBD2 rests on TCRdb alone, since no DNA is present to check it. CDR3 loop: CASSPLAGGPSDTQYF.